Listed below are T cell receptor beta chains from one sample, sequenced in a study of blood T cell repertoires in COVID-19. Assay used: immunoSEQ multiplex PCR; TCRdb lists only in-frame clones, some missing. The table has some 290,000 clones, 85% to 90% seen once. Material: peripheral blood. Every receptor here comes from a woman aged 25 to 39 with COVID-19, enrolled during active disease. The CDR3 runs from the conserved cysteine through the conserved F or W. D genes are given only for firm matches. Where a row states a size, it is once, few, many or the class of an expanded clone; other rows omit it.

cdr3_nt,cdr3_aa,j_call,clone_size,v_call,d_call
TGTGCCAGCAGTCCAGCGGGAATCCCAGATACGCAGTATTTT,CASSPAGIPDTQYF,TRBJ2-3,NA,TRBV28,TRBD2
TGTGCCAGCAGCCAAGATCGGGGGGCCCATAATTCACCCCTCCACTTT,CASSQDRGAHNSPLHF,TRBJ1-6,few,TRBV3-1/TRBV3-2,NA
TGCGCCAGCAGCAGGGCCAGGGATGCTAACTATGGCTACACCTTC,CASSRARDANYGYTF,TRBJ1-2,NA,TRBV5-1,NA
TGTGCCAGCAGCTTAGCCCTTCCGGGACAGGGAGGGGCTGGAAACACCATATATTTT,CASSLALPGQGGAGNTIYF,TRBJ1-3,NA,TRBV11-2,TRBD1
TGTGCCAGCAGCGACAGGTTCCTGAACACTGAAGCTTTCTTT,CASSDRFLNTEAFF,TRBJ1-1,NA,TRBV7-8,NA
TGCGCCAGCAGCTCGGGGACAGGGAACACTGAAGCTTTCTTT,CASSSGTGNTEAFF,TRBJ1-1,NA,TRBV5-1,TRBD1
TGTGCCAGCAGTGATTCGGACAGTTGGGAAAAACTGTTTTTT,CASSDSDSWEKLFF,TRBJ1-4,NA,TRBV6-1,NA
TGTGCCATCAGTGAGGCGCTAGCGGGAGGGTGGGAGCAGTACTTC,CAISEALAGGWEQYF,TRBJ2-7,NA,TRBV10-3,TRBD2
TGTGCCAGCAGTTTGCCCGGACAGGGTTCAGGAAACACCATATATTTT,CASSLPGQGSGNTIYF,TRBJ1-3,NA,TRBV28,TRBD1
TGTGCCAGCAGCTATGGCGGCGTCGGTGAAAATTATGGCTACACCTTC,CASSYGGVGENYGYTF,TRBJ1-2,NA,TRBV7-8,NA
TGTGCCAGCAGCCACGGCCACTATAGCAATCAGCCCCAGCATTTT,CASSHGHYSNQPQHF,TRBJ1-5,NA,TRBV3-1/TRBV3-2,NA
TGTGCCAGCAGTTCCCCCCGGGACAGTGCAACTAATGAAAAACTGTTTTTT,CASSSPRDSATNEKLFF,TRBJ1-4,NA,TRBV28,TRBD1
TGTGCCAGCAGCTTAGAGTCAGGGGTGCACACTGAAGCTTTCTTT,CASSLESGVHTEAFF,TRBJ1-1,NA,TRBV7-2,NA
TGTGCCTGGACCACAAGGGGGCCCGGGGAGCTGTTTTTT,CAWTTRGPGELFF,TRBJ2-2,NA,TRBV30,TRBD1
TGTGCCTGGAGTAGCGGAAACACCATATATTTT,CAWSSGNTIYF,TRBJ1-3,NA,TRBV30,NA
TGTGCCATCAGTCGAGGGGGCACCATATATTTT,CAISRGGTIYF,TRBJ1-3,NA,TRBV10-3,NA
TGTGCCAGTAGGACAGTCGTAAGCACTGAAGCTTTCTTT,CASRTVVSTEAFF,TRBJ1-1,NA,TRBV19,NA
TGTGCCAGCAGCTCCGAAGGGGCGGGATTAGACTTCACAGATACGCAGTATTTT,CASSSEGAGLDFTDTQYF,TRBJ2-3,NA,TRBV7-3,NA
TGTGCCAGCAGCCAAGGCAGGGGGCCCTATGGCTACACCTTC,CASSQGRGPYGYTF,TRBJ1-2,NA,TRBV3-1/TRBV3-2,TRBD1
TGCGCCAGCAGTGAGTCGATGGGAGCCGGGGAGCTGTTTTTT,CASSESMGAGELFF,TRBJ2-2,once,TRBV10-2,NA
TGTGCCAGCAGTTTATCTGCCAGGGGGCGCGTATGGGGTAATGAAAAACTGTTTTTT,CASSLSARGRVWGNEKLFF,TRBJ1-4,NA,TRBV27,TRBD1
TGTGCCAGCAGTCCGTACCTGGACAGAGGGACCGGGGAGCTGTTTTTT,CASSPYLDRGTGELFF,TRBJ2-2,NA,TRBV28,NA
TGTGCCAGCAACGAGTGGGCAGGGCATGGCTACACCTTC,CASNEWAGHGYTF,TRBJ1-2,few,TRBV11-2,NA
TGTGCCAGCAGCCAAGATTCGGGGGGCGGACAGCCCCAGCATTTT,CASSQDSGGGQPQHF,TRBJ1-5,NA,TRBV3-1/TRBV3-2,NA
TGCGCCAGCAGCCAACCGACAGGGGGCCGTGGCTACACCTTC,CASSQPTGGRGYTF,TRBJ1-2,NA,TRBV4-1,TRBD1
TGTGCCAGCAGTTGGGGACAGGGGGCAAAGGAAGCTTTCTTT,CASSWGQGAKEAFF,TRBJ1-1,NA,TRBV6-5,TRBD1
TGTGCCAGCAGCCAAGGTTTCGGGGGTACCAGGAACACTGAAGCTTTCTTT,CASSQGFGGTRNTEAFF,TRBJ1-1,NA,TRBV3-1/TRBV3-2,NA
TGTGCCAGCAGCTTAGGGACTAGCGTCACAGATACGCAGTATTTT,CASSLGTSVTDTQYF,TRBJ2-3,NA,TRBV7-3,TRBD2
TGCGCCAGCAGCCCCAGACAGGGACCGTCCTACGAGCAGTACTTC,CASSPRQGPSYEQYF,TRBJ2-7,few,TRBV5-1,TRBD1
TGTGCCAGCAGTGAAAAGGGCCGACAGGGGGGTTCCAGCTCCTACAATGAGCAGTTCTTC,CASSEKGRQGGSSSYNEQFF,TRBJ2-1,NA,TRBV6-1,TRBD1
TGTGCCAGCAGCGTAGTAGGGACAGCGACCGGGGAGCTGTTTTTT,CASSVVGTATGELFF,TRBJ2-2,NA,TRBV9,TRBD1
TGTGCCTGGAGTGCAAGCGCTGGGGCCAACGTCCTGACTTTC,CAWSASAGANVLTF,TRBJ2-6,few,TRBV30,NA
TGTGCCAGCAGTCCTACGCCCGGACAGGCCCTAGCCAAAAACATTCAGTACTTC,CASSPTPGQALAKNIQYF,TRBJ2-4,NA,TRBV27,TRBD1
TGTGCCCGTAGGGCGGGAGGGCCATTCCAAGAGACCCAGTACTTC,CARRAGGPFQETQYF,TRBJ2-5,NA,TRBV30,TRBD2
TGTGCCAGCCACAGGGGGGGTAACACCGGGGAGCTGTTTTTT,CASHRGGNTGELFF,TRBJ2-2,NA,TRBV7-8,NA
TGTGCCAGCAGTGTTGTTAGCGGAGACGGGACAGATACGCAGTATTTT,CASSVVSGDGTDTQYF,TRBJ2-3,NA,TRBV6-1,NA
TGTGCCAGCCAGGGGGGAGTAGGGGGCTACACCTTC,CASQGGVGGYTF,TRBJ1-2,NA,TRBV25-1,TRBD1
TGTGCCAGCAGCTCCGTCGCACTCTCTGGGGCCAACGTCCTGACTTTC,CASSSVALSGANVLTF,TRBJ2-6,NA,TRBV5-6,NA